The clone carrying this T cell receptor (beta chain) showed up just a few times. This sample stems from a study of blood T cell repertoires in COVID-19. Study context: Italy, Spain and the United States were the sources of the convalescent and acute COVID-19 samples. Sample material is recorded as cDNA or gDNA derived from T cells, B-cell-depleted T cells, or PBMCs.

V was pared by 4 bases and J by 5 bases, with 10 bases between. Germline-derived CDR1 and CDR2 are SGHRS and YFSETQ. The CDR3 consists of 14 residues. The authors' processing: Estimated nucleated cell counts came from reference gene primer amplification. Profiling relied on immunoSEQ multiplex PCR, and the TCRdb table lists in-frame clones only, not all of them. V, J and clone size are those of that table, while D and trimming were read from the DNA. The table lists 73,000 or so clones, around 83% of them singletons. The chain recombines TRBV5-1 with TRBJ1-6; tentatively, D is TRBD1 (6 bases). This receptor was taken from a man in his fifties or sixties with active COVID-19. Sequenced input: peripheral blood. CDR3 DNA sequence: TGCGCCAGCAGCCCTGGACAGAATAATTCACCCCTCCACTTT. Residues: CASSPGQNNSPLHF.